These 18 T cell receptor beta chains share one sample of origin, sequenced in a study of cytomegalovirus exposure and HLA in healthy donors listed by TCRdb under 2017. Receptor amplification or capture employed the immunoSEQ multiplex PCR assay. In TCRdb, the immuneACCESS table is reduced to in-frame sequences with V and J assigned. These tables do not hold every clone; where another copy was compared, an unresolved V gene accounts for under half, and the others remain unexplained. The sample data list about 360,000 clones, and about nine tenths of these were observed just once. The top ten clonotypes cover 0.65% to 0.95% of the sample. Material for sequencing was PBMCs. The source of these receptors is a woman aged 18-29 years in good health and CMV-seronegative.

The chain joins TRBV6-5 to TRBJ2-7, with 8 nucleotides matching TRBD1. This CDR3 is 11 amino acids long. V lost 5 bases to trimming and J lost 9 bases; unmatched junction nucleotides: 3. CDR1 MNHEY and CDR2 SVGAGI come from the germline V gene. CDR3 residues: CASSQGQGQYF. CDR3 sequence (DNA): TGTGCCAGCAGTCAAGGACAGGGGCAGTACTTC.

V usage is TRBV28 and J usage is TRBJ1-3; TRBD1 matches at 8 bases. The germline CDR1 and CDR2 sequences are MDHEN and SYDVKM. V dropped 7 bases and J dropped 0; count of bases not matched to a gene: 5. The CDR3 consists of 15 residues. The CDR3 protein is CASTRDRSSGNTIYF. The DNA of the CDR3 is TGTGCCAGCACCCGGGACAGGAGCTCTGGAAACACCATATATTTT.

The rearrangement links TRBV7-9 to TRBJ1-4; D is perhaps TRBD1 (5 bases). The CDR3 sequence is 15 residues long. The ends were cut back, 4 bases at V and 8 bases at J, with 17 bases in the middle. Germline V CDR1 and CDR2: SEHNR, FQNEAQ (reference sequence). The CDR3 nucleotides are TGTGCCAGCAGCTACTATGACAGAAGGAAGGAAAAACTGTTTTTT. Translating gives CASSYYDRRKEKLFF.

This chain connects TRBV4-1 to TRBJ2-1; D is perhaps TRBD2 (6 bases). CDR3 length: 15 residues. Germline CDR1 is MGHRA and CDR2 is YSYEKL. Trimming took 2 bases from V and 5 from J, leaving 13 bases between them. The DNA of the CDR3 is TGCGCCAGCAGCCAAACCGGGACTGGAAACAATGAGCAGTTCTTC. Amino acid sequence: CASSQTGTGNNEQFF.

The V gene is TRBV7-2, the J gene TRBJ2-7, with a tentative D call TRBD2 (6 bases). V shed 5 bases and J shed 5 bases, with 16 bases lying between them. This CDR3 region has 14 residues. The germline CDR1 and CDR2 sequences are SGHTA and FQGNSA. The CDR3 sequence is CASSRAREVNEQYF. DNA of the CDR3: TGTGCCAGCAGCCGTGCCAGGGAGGTCAACGAGCAGTACTTC.

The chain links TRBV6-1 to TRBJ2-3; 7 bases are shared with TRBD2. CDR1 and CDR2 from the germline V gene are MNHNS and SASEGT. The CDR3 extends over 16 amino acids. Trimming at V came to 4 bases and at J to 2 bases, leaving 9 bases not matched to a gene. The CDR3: CASSGIVGGSTDTQYF. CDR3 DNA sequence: TGTGCCAGCAGTGGGATTGTGGGAGGGTCCACAGATACGCAGTATTTT.

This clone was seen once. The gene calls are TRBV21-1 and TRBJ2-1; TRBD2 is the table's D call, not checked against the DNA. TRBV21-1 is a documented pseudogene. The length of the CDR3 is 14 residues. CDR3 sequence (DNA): TGTGCCAGCAGCAGGGTTCGGAGGGGCAATGAGCAGTTCTTC. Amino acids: CASSRVRRGNEQFF.

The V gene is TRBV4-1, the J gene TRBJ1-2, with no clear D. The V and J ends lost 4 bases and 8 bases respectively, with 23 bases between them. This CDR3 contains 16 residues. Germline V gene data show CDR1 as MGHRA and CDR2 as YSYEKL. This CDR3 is CASSPKGRDYGLGYTF. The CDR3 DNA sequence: TGCGCCAGCAGCCCCAAAGGGCGGGATTACGGTCTGGGCTACACCTTC.

The CDR3 is CASSLDLGGALGEQFF. In nucleotides, the CDR3 is TGCGCCAGCAGCTTGGATCTAGGGGGGGCCCTTGGTGAGCAGTTCTTC. The genes are TRBV5-1 and TRBJ2-1; D may be TRBD2 (7 bases). Germline CDR1 and CDR2: SGHRS and YFSETQ. V lost 0 bases and J lost 9, with 19 bases in between. The length of the CDR3 is 16 residues.

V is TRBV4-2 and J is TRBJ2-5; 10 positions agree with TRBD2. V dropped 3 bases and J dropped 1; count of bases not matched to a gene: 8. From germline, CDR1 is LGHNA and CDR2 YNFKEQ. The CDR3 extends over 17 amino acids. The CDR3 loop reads CASSQVSGGRIQETQYF. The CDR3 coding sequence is TGTGCCAGCAGCCAGGTTAGCGGGGGGCGAATCCAAGAGACCCAGTACTTC.

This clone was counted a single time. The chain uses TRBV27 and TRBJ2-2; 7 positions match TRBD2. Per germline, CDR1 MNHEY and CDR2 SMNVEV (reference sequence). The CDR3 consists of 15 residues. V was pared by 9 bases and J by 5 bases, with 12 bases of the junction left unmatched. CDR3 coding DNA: TGTGCCAGTGGGGGGGGAGGAGTGCGTACCGGGGAGCTGTTTTTT. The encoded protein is CASGGGGVRTGELFF.

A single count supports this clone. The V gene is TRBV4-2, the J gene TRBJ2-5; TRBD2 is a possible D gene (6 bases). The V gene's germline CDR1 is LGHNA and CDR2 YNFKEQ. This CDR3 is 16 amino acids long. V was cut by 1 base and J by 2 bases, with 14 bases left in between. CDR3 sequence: CASSQGAAGYQETQYF. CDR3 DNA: TGTGCCAGCAGCCAAGGGGCCGCGGGGTATCAAGAGACCCAGTACTTC.

The CDR3 coding sequence is TGCGCCAGCAGCTTAGGACAGGGAAGCACAGATACGCAGTATTTT. Translation: CASSLGQGSTDTQYF. V and J are TRBV5-1 and TRBJ2-3, with 8 bases matching TRBD1. V was pared by 2 bases and J by 0 bases, with 2 bases of the junction left unmatched. Germline CDR1 and CDR2: SGHRS and YFSETQ. The CDR3 covers 15 residues.

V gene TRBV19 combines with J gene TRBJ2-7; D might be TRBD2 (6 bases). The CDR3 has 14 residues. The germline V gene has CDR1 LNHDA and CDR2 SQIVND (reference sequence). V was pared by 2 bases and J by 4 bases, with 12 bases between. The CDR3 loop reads CASSITSGGYEQYF. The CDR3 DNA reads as TGTGCCAGTAGTATAACTTCCGGGGGATACGAGCAGTACTTC.

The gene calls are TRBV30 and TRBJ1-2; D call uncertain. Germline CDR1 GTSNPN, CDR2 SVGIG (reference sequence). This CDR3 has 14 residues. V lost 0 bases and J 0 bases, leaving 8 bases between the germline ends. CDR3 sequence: CAWSVHKANYGYTF. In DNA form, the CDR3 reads TGTGCCTGGAGTGTACACAAAGCTAACTATGGCTACACCTTC.

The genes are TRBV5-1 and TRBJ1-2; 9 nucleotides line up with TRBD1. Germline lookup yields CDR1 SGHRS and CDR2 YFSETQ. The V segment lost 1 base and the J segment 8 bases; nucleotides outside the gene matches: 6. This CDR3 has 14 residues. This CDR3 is CASSLSRTGDGYTF. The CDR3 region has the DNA TGCGCCAGCAGCTTGTCGAGGACAGGGGACGGCTACACCTTC.

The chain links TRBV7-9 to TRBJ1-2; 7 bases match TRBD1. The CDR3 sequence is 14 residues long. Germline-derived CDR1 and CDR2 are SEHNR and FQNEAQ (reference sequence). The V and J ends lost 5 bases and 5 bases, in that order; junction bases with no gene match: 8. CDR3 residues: CASSAPGTAYGYTF. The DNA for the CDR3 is TGTGCCAGCAGCGCGCCTGGGACAGCTTATGGCTACACCTTC.

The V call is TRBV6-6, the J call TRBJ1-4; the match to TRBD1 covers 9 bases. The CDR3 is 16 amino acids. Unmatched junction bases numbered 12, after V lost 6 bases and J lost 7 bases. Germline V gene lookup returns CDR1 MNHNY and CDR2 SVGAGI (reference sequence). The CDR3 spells CASSLQGAGGGEKLFF. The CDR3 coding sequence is TGTGCCAGCAGCCTACAGGGGGCAGGTGGGGGTGAAAAACTGTTTTTT.